This T cell receptor beta chain was recovered during a study of CXCR3-negative and CXCR3-positive naive CD8 T cells. Study-wide results and limits: The study inferred TCR strength from TRB CDR3 properties and found comparable surface CD5 between naive subsets. Memory CD8+ cells had much lower diversity, and both naive subsets had comparably high diversity.

Germline V lookup: CDR1 SGHVS, CDR2 FQNEAQ. The CDR3 consists of 15 residues. UMI-labeled 5' RACE yielded the TRB cDNA libraries. One entry per CDR3 protein, without DNA, is what TCRdb gives after re-calling the 5' RACE reads. The sample table sets out roughly 90,000 distinct CDR3 sequences. For this clonotype: Its antigen remains unknown.

V usage is TRBV7-8 and J usage is TRBJ1-1; TCRdb's D call of TRBD1 is untestable without DNA. The sequenced sample consisted of naive CXCR3- CD8+ T cells from blood. Subset of the sample: CD45RO-CCR7+CD27+CD95- naive CD8+ T cells lacking CXCR3 (TNR3-). The source is a human donor in good health. Some clones in this sample may be carry-over from other donors' samples. CDR3 in amino acids: CASTIYPGAWTEAFF.